This note documents a single TCR beta chain sequence. What it binds is not known. Relative to the germline gene, one junction end is altered; a read error may explain this. The data stem from a study of a mutant IDH1 vaccine in newly diagnosed glioma. Study-level background: Patients were started on vaccination 4-6 weeks after radiotherapy alone, or with temozolomide cycles.

Sequencing was performed with immunoSEQ multiplex PCR; in TCRdb, only in-frame clones are kept and a portion is missing. The profile shows fewer than 35,000 clones, approximately 50% of them singletons. This sample's time point: week 5, during vaccination. Every single dose of the vaccine, 300 ug of mutant IDH1 20-mer peptide, came with topical imiquimod. CDR3 length: 13 residues. Germline V CDR1 and CDR2: SSHAT, FNYEAQ (reference sequence). The receptor's source is a woman aged 18-35 years with glioma. Sequences were derived from PBMCs, sampled from a glioma patient whose treatment included an IDH1 peptide vaccine. This rearrangement joins TRBV7-7 to TRBJ1-1; no clear D. CDR3 amino acids: CASSLYPNTEAFF. The CDR3 DNA is TGTGCTAGCAGCTTATATCCGAACACTGAAGCTTTCTTT.